This TCR beta chain derives from a study of T cell responses to AZD1222 COVID-19 vaccine. CDR3 length: 15 residues. Germline V gene sequence: CDR1 SGDLS, CDR2 YYNGEE. The J segment lost 1 base and the V segment lost 1 base, leaving 2 bases of the junction unmatched. Here immunoSEQ multiplex PCR was the method, and the copy in TCRdb shows in-frame clones only, minus some. The repertoire holds some 170,000 clones, with roughly 92% as singletons. The chain uses TRBV9 and TRBJ1-1, with 9 bases that match TRBD1. This TCR was recovered from an adult who received the AZD1222 COVID-19 vaccine. The sample here was peripheral blood, taken 28 days after the second AZD1222 dose. This CDR3 reads CASSVKGQGNTEAFF. The CDR3 nucleotides read TGTGCCAGCAGCGTAAAGGGACAGGGGAACACTGAAGCTTTCTTT.